The 29 T cell receptor beta chains below all came from one sample that was sequenced in a study of OX40 agonist ivuxolimab in advanced cancers. Clones were read by immunoSEQ multiplex PCR, and TCRdb kept only the in-frame ones, dropping some. Found here are approximately 31,000 clones, approximately 89% of them singletons; the top ten hold about 28%. The material sequenced was CD4+ or CD8+ T cells sorted from blood, taken in a trial of the OX40 agonist ivuxolimab. These TCRs come from an adult with an advanced solid tumor such as melanoma, head and neck, liver or kidney cancer.

Only one count was recorded for this clone. The chain is built from TRBV2 and TRBJ1-6; TRBD1 is a possible D gene (5 bases). The V and J ends lost 3 bases and 9 bases respectively, with 12 bases between them. The germline V gene encodes CDR1 SNHLY and CDR2 FYNNEI. The CDR3 is 14 residues long. The CDR3 loop reads CASSESGEVSPLHF. As DNA, the CDR3 is TGTGCCAGCAGTGAGTCGGGGGAAGTTTCACCCCTCCACTTT.

The rearrangement links TRBV6-5 to TRBJ1-1; 7 bases are shared with TRBD1. With 7 bases clipped from V and 3 bases from J, the junction kept 8 bases outside the gene matches. Germline loops: CDR1 MNHEY, CDR2 SVGAGI. The length of the CDR3 is 14 residues. The CDR3 nucleotides are TGTGCCAGCAAAAGGGGGCGATGGGACACTGAAGCTTTCTTT. Translation gives CASKRGRWDTEAFF.

The rearrangement joins TRBV29-1 to TRBJ2-7; no reliable D call. The germline gives CDR1 SQVTM, CDR2 ANQGSEA. This CDR3 region has 13 residues. Between the trimmed V and J ends, which lost 4 bases and 0 bases, there was a span of 10 bases. CDR3 sequence (DNA): TGCAGCGTTGTCGCTCCCTCCTCCTACGAGCAGTACTTC. Amino acids: CSVVAPSSYEQYF.

The J gene is TRBJ2-3, the V gene TRBV9, with 8 bases lining up with TRBD2. Per germline, CDR1 SGDLS and CDR2 YYNGEE. The CDR3 spans 15 residues. With V trimmed by 0 bases and J by 3 bases, 3 bases remained unmatched. CDR3 protein: CASSVEGGGTDTQYF. In DNA form, the CDR3 reads TGTGCCAGCAGCGTAGAGGGCGGGGGGACAGATACGCAGTATTTT.

Turning to this clone: The junction departs from the called germline gene at one end, perhaps through a read error. The sample contains more than one DNA sequence encoding this CDR3. V and J are TRBV19 and TRBJ2-2; possible D gene TRBD2, 5 bases. Germline V gene sequence: CDR1 LNHDA, CDR2 SQIVND (reference sequence). The CDR3 runs 12 residues. The CDR3 reads CASRGSSGELFF. CDR3 nucleotides: TGTGCTAGTAGAGGGTCTTCAGGGGAGCTGTTTTTT. The variable domain in full, with the rest retrieved from reference TRBV19 and TRBJ2-2, is DGGITQSPKYLFRKEGQNVTLSCEQNLNHDAMYWYRQDPGQGLRLIYYSQIVNDFQKGDIAEGYSVSREKKESFPLTVTSAQKNPTAFYLCASRGSSGELFFGEGSRLTVL.

This clone came up a few times. The chain joins TRBV19 to TRBJ2-1; D is possibly TRBD1 (6 bases). The V gene's germline CDR1 is LNHDA and CDR2 SQIVND (reference sequence). This CDR3 contains 13 residues. The V end was cut by 3 bases, the J end by 4 bases, with 7 bases between. In DNA, the CDR3 is TGTGCCAGTAGTATCCAGGGGTACAATGAGCAGTTCTTC. This sequence encodes CASSIQGYNEQFF.

This clone was seen more than once but under ten times. The chain combines TRBV7-6 with TRBJ1-1; D is uncertain. The V gene lost 1 base and the J gene lost 1 base, with 4 bases spanning the gap. Per germline, CDR1 SGHVS and CDR2 FNYEAQ. CDR3 length: 13 amino acids. The CDR3 DNA is TGTGCCAGCAGCTTAGATCCGAACACTGAAGCTTTCTTT. Its translation: CASSLDPNTEAFF. Filled out from reference TRBV7-6 and TRBJ1-1, the complete variable domain reads GAGVSQSPRYKVTKRGQDVALRCDPISGHVSLYWYRQALGQGPEFLTYFNYEAQQDKSGLPNDRFSAERPEGSISTLTIQRTEQRDSAMYRCASSLDPNTEAFFGQGTRLTVV.

This clone appeared a few times. The chain has TRBV6-6 and TRBJ2-7; 8 bases match TRBD2. Germline V gene data show CDR1 as MNHNY and CDR2 as SVGAGI (reference sequence). There are 15 residues in the CDR3. V lost 5 bases and J lost 4; bases outside the gene matches: 10. CDR3 coding DNA: TGTGCCAGCAGTCCGGGCGCGGGGGGCATATACGAGCAGTACTTC. Protein product: CASSPGAGGIYEQYF.

The J gene is TRBJ2-1, the V gene TRBV19; TRBD1 is a possible D gene (6 bases). V was cut by 5 bases and J by 4 bases, with 12 bases left in between. CDR1 and CDR2 (germline): LNHDA, SQIVND (reference sequence). This CDR3 region has 14 residues. CDR3 region: CASSVQQGYNEQFF. The CDR3 nucleotides are TGTGCCAGTAGTGTTCAACAGGGTTACAATGAGCAGTTCTTC.

The chain has TRBV11-2 and TRBJ1-4; D gene unclear. The CDR3 totals 15 residues. The V and J ends lost 3 bases and 7 bases respectively, with 15 bases between them. Germline V gene lookup returns CDR1 SGHAT and CDR2 FQNNGV. The CDR3 sequence: CASSFDGSGGEKLFF. The DNA of the CDR3 is TGTGCCAGCAGCTTCGATGGGTCCGGAGGTGAAAAACTGTTTTTT.

This chain connects TRBV10-2 to TRBJ1-6; D is undetermined. The CDR3 is 15 residues long. Trimming left V 2 bases short and J 3 bases short, with 8 bases between. Germline V gene sequence: CDR1 WSHSY, CDR2 SAAADI. CDR3: CASSEGSYYNSPLHF. CDR3 nucleotide sequence: TGCGCCAGCAGTGAGGGGTCCTACTATAATTCACCCCTCCACTTT.

The CDR3 sequence is CASITGTDSYEQYF. The DNA for the CDR3 is TGTGCCAGCATAACCGGGACAGATTCCTACGAGCAGTACTTC. The J gene is TRBJ2-7, the V gene TRBV28, with 7 bases identical to TRBD1. The CDR3 consists of 14 residues. CDR1 is MDHEN and CDR2 is SYDVKM in the germline V gene. With 7 bases clipped from V and 1 base from J, the junction kept 7 bases outside the gene matches.

The rearrangement joins TRBV13 to TRBJ1-1, with D possibly TRBD1 on 6 matching bases. The CDR3 totals 14 residues. Germline V lookup: CDR1 PRHDT, CDR2 FYEKMQ (reference sequence). V lost 5 bases and J lost 1, with 11 bases in between. CDR3 protein: CASSPQGGNTEAFF. As DNA, the CDR3 is TGTGCCAGCAGCCCACAGGGAGGGAACACTGAAGCTTTCTTT.

The rearrangement links TRBV29-1 to TRBJ2-3, with 8 bases lining up with TRBD2. The CDR3 extends over 14 amino acids. V shed 8 bases and J 0 bases; nucleotides not matched to a gene: 7. Germline loops: CDR1 SQVTM, CDR2 ANQGSEA. The CDR3 nucleotides are TGCAGCTCGGGGGGGTTCCCTAGCACAGATACGCAGTATTTT. It specifies CSSGGFPSTDTQYF.

The chain is built from TRBV27 and TRBJ2-1, with 13 nucleotides matching TRBD2. The CDR3 covers 18 residues. V lost 3 bases to trimming and J lost 3 bases; unmatched junction nucleotides: 8. Germline CDR1 MNHEY, CDR2 SMNVEV (reference sequence). The CDR3 loop reads CASSFLTSGGAGYNEQFF. The CDR3 nucleotides are TGTGCCAGCAGTTTTCTTACTAGCGGGGGGGCTGGCTACAATGAGCAGTTCTTC.

This clone appeared a single time. V gene TRBV30 combines with J gene TRBJ2-3; the D is unclear. Trimming left V 0 bases short and J 2 bases short, with 9 bases between. Germline V lookup: CDR1 GTSNPN, CDR2 SVGIG (reference sequence). The CDR3 contains 14 residues. The CDR3 here is CAWSVVLDTDTQYF. DNA for the CDR3: TGTGCCTGGAGTGTAGTTCTAGACACAGATACGCAGTATTTT.

This clone was observed once. The chain carries TRBV7-6 and TRBJ1-1; 8 nucleotides match TRBD1. V gave up 5 bases and J gave up 8 bases; unmatched junction bases: 4. This CDR3 spans 12 amino acids. Looked up from germline, CDR1 is SGHVS and CDR2 is FNYEAQ. DNA for the CDR3: TGTGCCAGCAGCCTCCAGGGGGCCGAAGCTTTCTTT. Translated, it gives CASSLQGAEAFF.

The J gene is TRBJ2-7, the V gene TRBV7-9; D not resolved. Germline assignment: CDR1 SEHNR and CDR2 FQNEAQ (reference sequence). This CDR3 comprises 14 residues. Between the trimmed V and J ends, which lost 1 base and 2 bases, there was a span of 9 bases. CDR3 residues: CASSLGTNAYEQYF. CDR3 DNA: TGTGCCAGCAGCTTAGGAACCAATGCCTACGAGCAGTACTTC.

The chain has TRBV28 and TRBJ2-5; D gene uncertain. Germline V gene lookup returns CDR1 MDHEN and CDR2 SYDVKM. The CDR3 is 11 amino acids. The V gene lost 7 bases and the J gene lost 2 bases, with 5 bases spanning the gap. CDR3 nucleotide sequence: TGTGCCAGCAATGGGCAAGAGACCCAGTACTTC. Residues: CASNGQETQYF.

The rearrangement joins TRBV29-1 to TRBJ2-2; TRBD2 aligns across 9 bases. The V segment lost 1 base and the J segment 4 bases; nucleotides outside the gene matches: 7. CDR3 length equals 16 residues. Germline CDR1 SQVTM, CDR2 ANQGSEA. CDR3 sequence reads: CSVEGGLAGSTGELFF. DNA for the CDR3: TGCAGCGTTGAAGGTGGGCTAGCGGGAAGCACCGGGGAGCTGTTTTTT.

This clone was recorded only once. The gene calls are TRBV9 and TRBJ1-3, with no clear D. Trimming took 0 bases from V and 0 from J, leaving 4 bases between them. CDR1 and CDR2 (germline): SGDLS, YYNGEE. The CDR3 has 14 residues. This CDR3 is CASSVVSSGNTIYF. The CDR3 DNA reads as TGTGCCAGCAGCGTAGTAAGCTCTGGAAACACCATATATTTT.

V is TRBV6-1 and J is TRBJ1-3; 7 bases are a match to TRBD1. CDR1 is MNHNS, CDR2 SASEGT, per germline. The CDR3 length is 15 residues. With 3 bases clipped from V and 8 bases from J, the junction kept 10 bases outside the gene matches. The CDR3 bases are TGTGCCAGCAGTGATTATGACAGGGTCCGGGACACCATATATTTT. It specifies CASSDYDRVRDTIYF.

The rearrangement links TRBV11-3 to TRBJ2-1, with D perhaps matching TRBD1 or TRBD2 (5 bases each). Germline V lookup: CDR1 SGHNT, CDR2 YENEEA. The CDR3 consists of 15 residues. V dropped 5 bases and J dropped 3 bases, with 14 bases sitting between them. In nucleotides, the CDR3 is TGTGCCAGCAGCCACTCCGGGGCCTACTACAATGAGCAGTTCTTC. Protein sequence: CASSHSGAYYNEQFF.

The chain uses TRBV2 and TRBJ2-1, with 7 bases matching TRBD2. Looked up from germline, CDR1 is SNHLY and CDR2 is FYNNEI. CDR3 size: 12 residues. Trimming cost V 2 bases and J 9 bases; bases outside gene matches: 1. CDR3 residues: CASSEPSGEQFF. The DNA of the CDR3 is TGTGCCAGCAGTGAACCTAGCGGTGAGCAGTTCTTC.

The genes are TRBV13 and TRBJ2-5; D may be TRBD1 (5 bases). Trimming shortened V by 0 bases and J by 4 bases, and 12 bases separated the two germline ends. This CDR3 contains 15 residues. Per the germline V gene, CDR1 is PRHDT and CDR2 is FYEKMQ (reference sequence). This CDR3 is CASSLGPRAGETQYF. The CDR3 nucleotides are TGTGCCAGCAGCTTAGGCCCCAGGGCCGGAGAGACCCAGTACTTC.

The gene calls are TRBV2 and TRBJ1-6; a possible D gene is TRBD1 (5 bases). Germline assignment: CDR1 SNHLY and CDR2 FYNNEI. The ends were cut back, 4 bases at V and 4 bases at J, with 11 bases in the middle. The CDR3 covers 15 residues. The chain's CDR3 is CASSAWGVYNSPLHF. CDR3 in DNA: TGTGCCAGCAGTGCTTGGGGGGTTTATAATTCACCCCTCCACTTT.

V usage is TRBV13 and J usage is TRBJ2-7; perhaps TRBD2 as D (6 bases). V gave up 3 bases and J gave up 3 bases, with 9 bases separating them. Germline lookup yields CDR1 PRHDT and CDR2 FYEKMQ (reference sequence). The CDR3 length is 13 residues. CDR3 DNA: TGTGCCAGCAGCTTCGGGAGAAGCTACGAGCAGTACTTC. Encoded protein: CASSFGRSYEQYF. Drawing the rest from reference TRBV13 and TRBJ2-7, the complete variable domain is AAGVIQSPRHLIKEKRETATLKCYPIPRHDTVYWYQQGPGQDPQFLISFYEKMQSDKGSIPDRFSAQQFSDYHSELNMSSLELGDSALYFCASSFGRSYEQYFGPGTRLTVT.

The chain recombines TRBV5-6 with TRBJ2-1; TRBD1 is a possible D gene (6 bases). Trimming removed 4 bases from V and 10 bases from J, with 15 bases in between. This CDR3 has 13 residues. The V gene's germline CDR1 is SGHDT and CDR2 YYEEEE. CDR3 region: CASSKGDQLEQFF. The CDR3 DNA follows: TGTGCCAGCAGCAAGGGGGACCAACTAGAGCAGTTCTTC.

This rearrangement joins TRBV4-1 to TRBJ2-7; D ambiguous. The germline gives CDR1 MGHRA, CDR2 YSYEKL. Trimming cost V 2 bases and J 6 bases, with 8 bases left between them. The CDR3 is made up of 12 amino acids. Here the CDR3 reads CASSQSRSEQYF. CDR3 bases: TGCGCCAGCAGCCAATCTCGTTCCGAGCAGTACTTC.